A selection of T cell receptor beta chains follows, all from one sample in a study of CD8+ T cells in alopecia areata. Data came from immunoSEQ multiplex PCR; TCRdb stores just in-frame clones and leaves some out. The sample consists of 130,000 or so clones, about 50% of them appearing once. What was sequenced was NKG2D-low CD8+ T cells sorted from blood. These receptors were obtained from a human donor with alopecia areata. Each CDR3 is given with its conserved first and last residue. D genes are given only for firm matches. Not all rows give a size; the values are once, few, many and, for expanded clones, a class.

>-|-|TRBJ2-2|TRBV29-1
TGCAGCGTTGGGACTACCAGCACCGGGGAGCTGTTTTTT
CSVGTTSTGELFF
>few|-|TRBJ2-1|TRBV27
TGTGCCAGCAGTCTGTACAATGAGCAGTTCTTC
CASSLYNEQFF
>few|-|TRBJ2-7|TRBV23-1
TGCGCCAGTCCGTCGTCGGACCAAGCCTACGAGCAGTACTTC
CASPSSDQAYEQYF
>-|-|TRBJ1-1|TRBV7-8
TGTGCCAGCAGCGCCCGGGGCACTGAAGCTTTCTTT
CASSARGTEAFF
>-|-|TRBJ2-7|TRBV2
TGTGCCAGCACTGGAAATTCGTTGAACGAGCAGTACTTC
CASTGNSLNEQYF
>-|-|TRBJ1-1|TRBV29-1
TGCAGCGTTGATCGCGCAGCCTTTGAAGCTTTCTTT
CSVDRAAFEAFF
>-|-|TRBJ2-7|TRBV7-2
TGTGCCAGCAGCCCGATGATTGCCGAGCAGTACTTC
CASSPMIAEQYF
>-|TRBD1|TRBJ1-2|TRBV5-1
TGCGCCAGCAGCCCGATGGGGGGACAGATAAACGGCTACACCTTC
CASSPMGGQINGYTF
>few|-|TRBJ1-1|TRBV29-1
TGCAGCGTTGTAAGGGAAGGGTCTTGGGCTGAAGCTTTCTTT
CSVVREGSWAEAFF
>few|-|TRBJ2-6|TRBV29-1
TGCAGCGTGACAGTGGAAGGGGCCAACGTCCTGACTTTC
CSVTVEGANVLTF
>few|-|TRBJ2-3|TRBV28
TGTGCCAGCGAGGGGGTGGTAGGCACAGATACGCAGTATTTT
CASEGVVGTDTQYF
>-|TRBD2|TRBJ2-3|TRBV2
TGTGCCAGCAATCCCCTAGCGGGGGGGCCCCGCACAGATACGCAGTATTTT
CASNPLAGGPRTDTQYF
>few|-|TRBJ2-3|TRBV29-1
TGCAGCGGGCTGGGCCCAGATACGCAGTATTTT
CSGLGPDTQYF
>-|TRBD2|TRBJ2-7|TRBV27
TGTGCCAGCAGTAAAGGACTAGTCTACGAGCAGTACTTC
CASSKGLVYEQYF
>-|-|TRBJ2-7|TRBV29-1
TGCAGCGTACCTACAGGGGAGGGGGGCTACGAGCAGTACTTC
CSVPTGEGGYEQYF
>few|-|TRBJ2-1|TRBV30
TGTGCCTGGAGTGACTCAACGGTTTCCTACAATGAGCAGTTCTTC
CAWSDSTVSYNEQFF
>-|-|TRBJ1-2|TRBV15
TGTGCCACCAGCCCTGGCCGGGGTTACACCTTC
CATSPGRGYTF
>few|TRBD1|TRBJ2-1|TRBV29-1
TGCAGCGTTGACCCTACAGGGGGCAATGAGCAGTTCTTC
CSVDPTGGNEQFF
>-|-|TRBJ2-1|TRBV30
TGTGCCTGGAGGGGCGGGGTACCCAATGAGCAGTTCTTC
CAWRGGVPNEQFF
>few|-|TRBJ2-7|TRBV29-1
TGCAGCGTGAGGCAGGAGAAGTACGAGCAGTACTTC
CSVRQEKYEQYF
>-|-|TRBJ1-2|TRBV30
TGTGCCTGGAGCGCAGGGATCTTTAACTATGGCTACACCTTC
CAWSAGIFNYGYTF
>once|TRBD1|TRBJ1-2|TRBV29-1
TGCAGCGCCCGGACAGGGGACTTCTATGGCTACACCTTC
CSARTGDFYGYTF
>-|-|TRBJ2-7|TRBV29-1
TGCAGCGTTGTGGTGTTAGGGGTCGAGCAGTACTTC
CSVVVLGVEQYF
>few|-|TRBJ2-1|TRBV7-8
TGTGCCAGCAGCCCAGGAGTCGGGGATGAGCAGTTCTTC
CASSPGVGDEQFF
>-|-|TRBJ2-7|TRBV23-1
TGCGCCAGCAGTCTGCTGCGCGGGGATAGGCCCTACGAGCAGTACTTC
CASSLLRGDRPYEQYF
>-|-|TRBJ2-5|TRBV2
TGTGCCAGCAAATCGAGACTTCAAGAGACCCAGTACTTC
CASKSRLQETQYF
>-|-|TRBJ2-1|TRBV19
TGTGCCAGTAGTAGCTGGACCGGACCGAAGGAGGAGCAGTTCTTC
CASSSWTGPKEEQFF
>-|-|TRBJ2-7|TRBV29-1
TGCAGTGTCGAGGGGGGGAACGAGCAGTACTTC
CSVEGGNEQYF
>few|-|TRBJ2-2|TRBV29-1
TGCAGCGTTGAAGGGGCAGGGGATTTGGCCGGGGAGCTGTTTTTT
CSVEGAGDLAGELFF
>few|-|TRBJ1-5|TRBV30
TGTGCCTGGACGGACCTAAGCGGCCAGCCCCAGCATTTT
CAWTDLSGQPQHF
>-|-|TRBJ2-7|TRBV28
TGTGCCAGCAGCCCGGGGATTTACGAGCAGTACTTC
CASSPGIYEQYF
>-|-|TRBJ2-7|TRBV27
TGTGCCAGCAGTTTTAGGAGGGATGCCTACGAGCAGTACTTC
CASSFRRDAYEQYF
>-|TRBD1|TRBJ1-1|TRBV30
TGTGCCTGCACAGGGGGGAATGAAGCTTTCTTT
CACTGGNEAFF
>-|-|TRBJ2-5|TRBV27
TGTGCCAGCAGGTCGGGAGAGACCCAGTACTTC
CASRSGETQYF
>few|-|TRBJ1-1|TRBV28
TGTGCCAGTGTTGACAGACCAAACACTGAAGCTTTCTTT
CASVDRPNTEAFF
>-|-|TRBJ2-1|TRBV9
TGTGCCAGCAGCGTAGGGGACGACGATGAGCAGTTCTTC
CASSVGDDDEQFF
>-|-|TRBJ2-5|TRBV27
TGTGCCAGCAGTCCGATTCACTGGGAGACCCAGTACTTC
CASSPIHWETQYF
>-|TRBD1|TRBJ1-2|TRBV5-6
TGTGCCAGCAGCATAGGGACAGACTATGGCTACACCTTC
CASSIGTDYGYTF